Below are 9 T cell receptor beta chains sequenced from a single sample in a study of T cells in Graves' hyperthyroidism and ophthalmopathy. RNA transcripts yielded amplified TCR beta CDR3 regions. An initial round of RT-PCR targeting the TCR CDR3 relied on the HTBI primer set. One entry per CDR3 protein, called by TCRdb with MiXCR from the multiplex PCR reads. The table lists about 580,000 distinct CDR3 sequences, over 11% of them singletons. The sequenced sample was blood. Receptor source: a woman aged 25 to 39 with Graves' hyperthyroidism that later progressed to Graves' ophthalmopathy.

This clonotype was counted at least ten times. The chain couples TRBV20-1 to TRBJ1-1, with D uncertain. Trimming took 8 bases from V and 6 from J, leaving 19 bases between them. CDR1 and CDR2 (germline): DFQATT, SNEGSKA (reference sequence). The CDR3 covers 13 residues. The CDR3 here is CSTSPLGHSEAFF. In DNA form, the CDR3 reads TGCAGTACCTCCCCGCTAGGGCACTCTGAAGCTTTCTTT.

This clonotype was seen many times. The genes are TRBV2 and TRBJ2-1, with D possibly matching TRBD2 (5 bases). Germline V gene lookup returns CDR1 SNHLY and CDR2 FYNNEI. V lost 1 base, J lost 5 bases, and 12 bases lay in between. CDR3 length equals 15 residues. CDR3 nucleotide sequence: TGTGCCAGCAGTGAAGACTGGACTTTCAACAATGAGCAGTTCTTC. It codes for CASSEDWTFNNEQFF.

This clonotype was seen at least ten times. This chain uses TRBV6-2 or TRBV6-3 with TRBJ2-1; 10 positions agree with TRBD2. Germline V CDR1 and CDR2: MNHEY, SVGEGT. J lost 4 bases, V lost 5 bases, and 17 bases had no gene match. CDR3 length: 19 residues. CDR3 DNA sequence: TGTGCCAGCAGTCACCAAAGTCCTCGGACTAGCGGACTTTACAATGAGCAGTTCTTC. This codes for CASSHQSPRTSGLYNEQFF.

Remarks on this clonotype: A much larger clone sits a single nucleotide away, making a read error possible. This chain joins TRBV9 and TRBJ1-1, with TRBD1 matching over 7 bases. CDR1 is SGDLS and CDR2 is YYNGEE in the germline V gene. Trimming took 6 bases from V and 2 from J; bases not matched to a gene: 13. There are 16 residues in the CDR3. The CDR3 is CASNTIRQGGNTEAFF. The CDR3 nucleotides are TGTGCCAGCAACACCATAAGACAGGGTGGAAACACTGAAGCTTTCTTT.

This clonotype came up many times. This sequence joins TRBV27 and TRBJ1-6; tentatively, D is TRBD1 (5 bases). Trimming removed 6 bases from V and 0 bases from J, with 21 bases in between. This CDR3 has 19 amino acids. Germline V gene sequence: CDR1 MNHEY, CDR2 SMNVEV (reference sequence). The CDR3 region has the DNA TGTGCCAGCAGCCGATACCCTCCTGGGGGAAGCTCCTATAATTCACCCCTCCACTTT. The encoded protein is CASSRYPPGGSSYNSPLHF.

Worth noting for this clonotype: One junction end does not reproduce the germline sequence, and a read error may be involved. V is TRBV14 and J is TRBJ2-1; TRBD1 is a possible D gene (6 bases). The germline gives CDR1 SGHDN, CDR2 FVKESK. This CDR3 contains 19 residues. The CDR3 is CASSQENNYLGASYNGQFF. CDR3 bases: TGTGCCAGCAGCCAAGAGAATAATTATTTGGGGGCCTCCTACAATGGGCAGTTCTTC.

This clonotype turned up a few times. This rearrangement joins TRBV7-3 to TRBJ2-1, with 8 bases that match TRBD2. With 4 bases clipped from V and 9 bases from J, the junction kept 11 bases outside the gene matches. The germline V gene has CDR1 SGHTA and CDR2 FQGTGA. This CDR3 has 15 residues. The CDR3 sequence is CASSSAGLAMGEQFF. The CDR3 bases are TGTGCCAGCAGCTCCGCCGGACTAGCTATGGGTGAGCAGTTCTTC.

This clonotype was detected ten times or more. This chain links TRBV7-8 with TRBJ2-7; TRBD1 matches 10 bases. V trimming: 5 bases; J trimming: 3 bases; junction bases outside the gene matches: 10. The V gene's germline CDR1 is SGHVS and CDR2 FQNEAQ. The CDR3 consists of 16 residues. CDR3 residues: CASSTDRDRGIYEQYF. DNA of the CDR3: TGTGCCAGCAGCACGGACCGGGACAGGGGTATCTACGAGCAGTACTTC.

This clonotype was counted ten times or more. This chain joins TRBV12-3 or TRBV12-4 and TRBJ1-3, with a tentative D call TRBD1 (5 bases). Trimming shortened V by 2 bases and J by 0 bases, and 11 bases separated the two germline ends. The CDR3 is made up of 16 amino acids. The CDR3 nucleotides read TGTGCCAGCAGTTTATATCAGGGCGCCTCTGGAAACACCATATATTTT. Encoded protein: CASSLYQGASGNTIYF.